The clone carrying this T cell receptor beta chain was recorded many times. The data stem from a study of identical twins. Trimming took 0 bases from V and 0 from J; bases not matched to a gene: 1. Germline V lookup: CDR1 MNHEY, CDR2 SVGAGI. The length of the CDR3 is 16 residues. TCRdb redid the calling of the 5' RACE reads with MiXCR, one entry per CDR3 protein. The profile shows hundreds of thousands of distinct CDR3 sequences, roughly 18% of them singletons. These same data were also listed under a study on T cells expressing NK-cell markers. That paper states: In sorted CD3+CD56+NKG2C+, CD3+CD56+NKG2C- and CD3+CD56-NKG2C+ T cells, TCR beta repertoires were obtained. The use of an anti-gamma-delta TCR antibody, which was added in several experiments, restricted sorting to T cells expressing alpha-beta TCR. Top CD8+ clonotypes included the dominant CD3+CD56+NKG2C+ clonotypes in roughly 6 donors. Where four donors were concerned, these clonotypes also led the CD3+CD56-NKG2C+ fraction.

The sample taken for sequencing was PBMCs. The chain joins TRBV6-5 to TRBJ2-1, with 8 bases that match TRBD2. This receptor was identified in a woman between 18 and 30 years old in good health. CDR3 residues: CASSYSGGGSYNEQFF. DNA for the CDR3: TGTGCCAGCAGTTACTCCGGGGGGGGCTCCTACAATGAGCAGTTCTTC.